This TCR beta chain came from a study of CD8 T cells in Susac syndrome (dated by TCRdb to between 2017 and 2020). Study-wide context: Repertoire sequencing was used to test whether CD8+ T cell activation and differentiation in Susac syndrome was antigen driven. The investigation overall reported the following: The study acknowledged that relatively few individuals were included in the TCR sequencing and HLA analysis.

CDR1 and CDR2 are read off the germline V gene as SGHVS and FQNEAQ. The CDR3 has 14 amino acids, counting the end cysteine and phenylalanine. Only the CDR3 region is kept as DNA, spanning 42 bases read in frame from base 1. Clipping removes 7 bases from V and 3 bases from J, with 7 as the unmatched junction base count. With regard to this clonotype: Its antigen target is currently unknown. It has no much larger one-base neighbor in the sample; base qualities were not kept.

RNA was extracted using the RNeasy kit, and roughly 0.5 to 1 microgram was reverse transcribed with random hexamers. TCR beta CDR3 regions were amplified with the immunoSEQ multiplex PCR assay covering 54 Vbeta and 13 Jbeta segments. To correct PCR amplification bias, a synthetic template baseline was used for both primer optimization and computational correction. The paper's processing steps were these. Only productive sequences were kept, with reads annotated to V, D and J genes according to IMGT and analyzed in immunoSEQ Analyzer. Clonality was calculated as one minus the Shannon entropy normalized by log2 of the number of productive unique sequences. Public and private clones were assessed among the 100 most prevalent clones of each patient and control. Clones were defined as Susac-specific when absent from the healthy and MS cohorts, from approximately 1,100 published viral clones and from other ImmuneACCESS disease sequences. TCRdb reanalyzed the raw reads on its own, using fastp at Q25 for trimming and MiXCR for clone calling, and kept in-frame beta chains. Rows are unified per CDR3 protein, each entry keeping the most common DNA and genes. TCRdb's processing, not the study's, gives the V and J calls here. This sample is represented by around 200,000 distinct CDR3 sequences; approximately 96% of them were singletons. In total, the top ten clones hold 0.093% of the sample.

High-throughput TCR beta sequencing profiled peripheral blood CD8+ and CD4+ T cells from healthy donors, Susac syndrome patients and multiple sclerosis patients. The multiple sclerosis controls were treatment-naive patients who had stable or active relapsing-remitting disease and met the revised McDonald criteria. Bulk CD8+ and CD4+ T cells were purified by magnetic negative isolation, while CD8+ TEMRA cells were enriched using FACS. Blood was collected in EDTA tubes and processed within 24 hours, with PBMCs isolated through density gradient centrifugation. PBMCs intended for TCR sequencing were frozen in liquid nitrogen and were later thawed in a 37 degrees C water bath. The sorted or isolated CD4+, CD8+ and CD8+ TEMRA cells had a purity of 90% or higher.

The sequenced material came from CD4+ T cells from PBMCs. This chain joins TRBV7-8 to TRBJ2-3; 7 middle bases align to TRBD2. The sequence was collected from a human donor with multiple sclerosis. This receptor carries the CDR3 CASTWGGVTDTQYF. The bases are TGTGCCAGCACCTGGGGGGGGGTTACAGATACGCAGTATTTT.